This TCR beta chain comes out of a study of control samples from healthy donors and cancer patients (dated by TCRdb to about 2020). The V and J ends are trimmed by 7 bases and 11 bases, leaving 24 bases between them. As encoded in the germline V gene (reference sequence), CDR1 is LNHDA while CDR2 is SQIVND. CDR3 length: 16 amino acids, cysteine to phenylalanine. Just CDR3 DNA is preserved here, 48 bases in frame from base 1. Receptor libraries were prepared by the immunoSEQ multiplex PCR assay. The source is immuneACCESS, and TCRdb retained only in-frame sequences with V and J called. Part of the clones is not carried over; for the studies checked, unresolved V genes explain less than half of this, and the remainder is unexplained. In this sample the table shows some 99,000 clones, 75% to 95% of which occur a single time. Roughly 4.4% of the sample is in the top ten clones. Concerning this clone: Its recognized antigen is unknown. One base away there is no much larger clone; base qualities are not given.

Recombination connected TRBV19 to TRBJ1-6, and perhaps TRBD1 as D gene, on 5 matching bases. Input material: blood. This TCR derives from a human donor in good health. The donor label of this sample is uncertain. The bases are TGTGCCAGTAAGGGACTACCGGGTCCCTCTCCGACACCCCTCCACTTT. Its product reads: CASKGLPGPSPTPLHF.